The 26 T cell receptor beta chains given below trace back to one sample, sequenced in a study of blood T cells in healthy people across ages. For the second PCR, which ran for about 7 to 11 cycles, a sample-barcoded 5' primer and a J-beta primer mix were used. TCRdb re-called the 5' RACE reads with MiXCR, one entry per CDR3 protein. The table records about 1 million distinct CDR3 sequences, 40% to 50% of them present only once. Input material: blood. The source of these receptors is a woman between 55 and 75 years old in good health.

This chain links TRBV24-1 with TRBJ2-7; the D call may be TRBD1 or TRBD2 (5 bases each). Trimming took 6 bases from V and 5 from J, leaving 13 bases between them. CDR3 length: 13 residues. CDR1 KGHDR and CDR2 SFDVKD come from the germline V gene. The CDR3 region is CATSPSGGDEQYF. In DNA form, the CDR3 reads TGTGCCACCAGTCCAAGTGGGGGAGACGAGCAGTACTTC.

This chain connects TRBV20-1 to TRBJ2-1, with TRBD2 matching 9 bases. The CDR3 loop spans 15 amino acids. The trim removed 3 bases at V and 8 bases at J, leaving 11 bases unmatched. Germline V gene lookup returns CDR1 DFQATT and CDR2 SNEGSKA (reference sequence). CDR3 sequence reads: CSARPWGGRADEQFF. CDR3 coding DNA: TGCAGTGCTAGGCCCTGGGGCGGGAGGGCCGATGAGCAGTTCTTC.

V and J are TRBV5-5 and TRBJ2-7; tentative D call: TRBD2 (5 bases). The CDR3 consists of 16 residues. Germline CDR1 is SGHKS and CDR2 is YYEKEE (reference sequence). Deletions cut 1 base from V and 7 bases from J, with 21 bases between. The CDR3 DNA sequence: TGTGCCAGCAGCTTGTTGGGGAGAAGGTCCTACAATGAGCAGTACTTC. Encoded protein: CASSLLGRRSYNEQYF.

This clonotype was recorded once. This chain joins TRBV28 and TRBJ1-4; the D gene is possibly TRBD1 (5 bases). V gave up 3 bases and J gave up 5 bases, with 13 bases separating them. The CDR3 is 15 amino acids. CDR1 MDHEN and CDR2 SYDVKM come from the germline V gene. CDR3 sequence: CASSLPTGGNEKLFF. Here the CDR3 DNA reads TGTGCCAGCAGTTTGCCCACGGGGGGGAATGAAAAACTGTTTTTT.

The rearrangement joins TRBV7-9 to TRBJ1-1; a weak D match, TRBD1 (6 bases). V dropped 5 bases and J dropped 6 bases, with 16 bases sitting between them. Germline values: CDR1 SEHNR, CDR2 FQNEAQ (reference sequence). The CDR3 length is 14 residues. CDR3 in DNA: TGTGCCAGCAGCCCACGGAGGGAGGGGGCTGAAGCTTTCTTT. Translation gives CASSPRREGAEAFF.

The chain recombines TRBV20-1 with TRBJ2-5; D call uncertain. V lost 5 bases to trimming and J lost 4 bases, with 17 bases between them. This CDR3 contains 14 residues. Germline V CDR1 and CDR2: DFQATT, SNEGSKA (reference sequence). The CDR3 DNA is TGCAGTGCTTCATCAAATGTAGGGATAGAGACCCAGTACTTC. Amino acids: CSASSNVGIETQYF.

The rearrangement uses TRBV27 and TRBJ2-5, with TRBD2 as a possible D gene (7 bases). In germline, CDR1 is MNHEY, CDR2 SMNVEV (reference sequence). This CDR3 comprises 15 residues. Between the trimmed V and J ends, which lost 7 bases and 5 bases, there was a span of 20 bases. The CDR3 nucleotides are TGTGCCAGCACCCTGGGGGCGGGAGCTGTTGAGACCCAGTACTTC. This codes for CASTLGAGAVETQYF.

The V call is TRBV23-1, the J call TRBJ2-3; D ambiguous. TRBV23-1 is known as an ORF, though its function is uncertain. This CDR3 contains 16 residues. Trimming removed 2 bases from V and 0 bases from J, with 12 bases in between. CDR3 bases: TGCGCCAGCAGTCAAGGACCATCACCAAGCACAGATACGCAGTATTTT. It translates to CASSQGPSPSTDTQYF.

The rearrangement uses TRBV14 and TRBJ2-7; D remains ambiguous. V was trimmed by 3 bases and J by 4 bases, leaving 13 bases between them. CDR1 and CDR2 (germline): SGHDN, FVKESK. The CDR3 covers 14 residues. CDR3 residues: CASSQGRSLYEQYF. Written as DNA, the CDR3 is TGTGCCAGCAGCCAGGGTCGCTCTTTGTACGAGCAGTACTTC.

Only one count was recorded for this clonotype. The genes are TRBV12-5 and TRBJ2-5; weak D call: TRBD2 (5 bases). The germline V and J ends were trimmed by 6 bases and 1 base, with 12 bases remaining between them. Germline CDR1 and CDR2: LGHNT and FRNRAP. The CDR3 has 14 residues. The CDR3 protein is CASGASGLQETQYF. CDR3 nucleotides: TGTGCTAGTGGGGCCAGCGGCCTCCAAGAGACCCAGTACTTC.

This chain joins TRBV10-3 and TRBJ2-3, with 7 bases matching TRBD1. V was pared by 0 bases and J by 3 bases, with 9 bases of the junction left unmatched. The CDR3 contains 17 residues. Germline CDR1 ENHRY, CDR2 SYGVKD. This CDR3 is CAISESYRTGSTDTQYF. Here the CDR3 DNA reads TGTGCCATCAGTGAGTCTTATCGGACAGGCTCAACAGATACGCAGTATTTT.

The V gene is TRBV9, the J gene TRBJ2-5; no clear D gene. V shed 0 bases and J shed 7 bases, with 7 bases lying between them. CDR1 and CDR2 from the germline V gene are SGDLS and YYNGEE. The CDR3 is 12 amino acids. Here the CDR3 reads CASSVEGRTQYF. In nucleotides, the CDR3 is TGTGCCAGCAGCGTAGAAGGGCGGACCCAGTACTTC.

This clonotype appeared a few times. The chain is built from TRBV29-1 and TRBJ1-4; the D is unclear. Deletions cut 4 bases from V and 0 bases from J, with 6 bases between. Germline-derived CDR1 and CDR2 are SQVTM and ANQGSEA. The CDR3 is 13 amino acids. CDR3 residues: CSVGATTNEKLFF. CDR3 DNA: TGCAGCGTTGGCGCGACAACTAATGAAAAACTGTTTTTT.

The rearrangement uses TRBV29-1 and TRBJ2-1; possibly TRBD2 for D (6 bases). The germline CDR1 and CDR2 sequences are SQVTM and ANQGSEA. This CDR3 region has 13 residues. V lost 4 bases, J lost 9 bases, and 16 bases lay in between. The CDR3 DNA sequence: TGCAGCGTTGTCGCTAGCGCGGGTAGTGAGCAGTTCTTC. It translates to CSVVASAGSEQFF.

The chain joins TRBV6-6 to TRBJ2-5; possibly TRBD1 for D (7 bases). V lost 0 bases to trimming and J lost 0 bases, with 14 bases between them. Germline V gene sequence: CDR1 MNHNY, CDR2 SVGAGI (reference sequence). The length of the CDR3 is 17 residues. As DNA, the CDR3 is TGTGCCAGCAGTTACTCGATTTGCGGGACAGACCAAGAGACCCAGTACTTC. Encoded protein: CASSYSICGTDQETQYF.

The V and J genes are TRBV20-1 and TRBJ2-3, with D possibly matching TRBD2 (6 bases). Germline CDR1 DFQATT, CDR2 SNEGSKA (reference sequence). The CDR3 extends over 11 amino acids. V lost 7 bases and J lost 4, with 9 bases in between. The CDR3 DNA follows: TGCAGTGTTTCGGGGGCAGATACGCAGTATTTT. Amino acids: CSVSGADTQYF.

This chain links TRBV6-6 with TRBJ2-1, with 8 bases fitting TRBD1. The ends lost 6 bases at V and 6 bases at J; junction bases unmatched: 13. CDR1 MNHNY and CDR2 SVGAGI come from the germline V gene (reference sequence). CDR3 length equals 16 residues. As DNA, the CDR3 is TGTGCCAGCAGGACTTCCCGGACAGGGCTCGTCAATGAGCAGTTCTTC. It specifies CASRTSRTGLVNEQFF.

The rearrangement links TRBV27 to TRBJ2-5; D might be TRBD2 (5 bases). The CDR3 contains 14 residues. With 5 bases removed from V and 11 bases from J, the gap between germline ends came to 21 bases. Germline assignment: CDR1 MNHEY and CDR2 SMNVEV (reference sequence). The CDR3 is CASSAGISYNEQYF. The CDR3 nucleotides are TGTGCCAGCAGTGCCGGGATTTCCTACAATGAGCAGTACTTC.

The CDR3 is CASSVISSYEQYF. The CDR3 nucleotides are TGCGCCAGCAGCGTAATCTCCTCCTACGAGCAGTACTTC. J is TRBJ2-5 and V is TRBV5-1, with D unclear. The J call could be wrong; TRBJ2-7 is a better fit for the DNA end. Looked up from germline, CDR1 is SGHRS and CDR2 is YFSETQ. This CDR3 contains 13 residues.

The V gene is TRBV3-1, the J gene TRBJ2-7; the match to TRBD2 covers 14 bases. V lost 5 bases and J lost 3; bases outside the gene matches: 6. Germline values: CDR1 LGHDT, CDR2 YNNKEL (reference sequence). This CDR3 is built from 16 residues. The CDR3 DNA sequence: TGTGCCAGCAGCACACTGGGACTAGCGGGAGTCTACGAGCAGTACTTC. Its protein is CASSTLGLAGVYEQYF.

This clonotype was seen a few times. The V gene is TRBV20-1, the J gene TRBJ1-4; D possibly corresponds to TRBD1 (5 bases). Germline V gives CDR1 DFQATT, CDR2 SNEGSKA (reference sequence). Between the trimmed V and J ends, which lost 6 bases and 8 bases, there was a span of 19 bases. The CDR3 runs to 14 residues. CDR3 sequence: CSARDARQDEKLFF. The CDR3 bases are TGCAGTGCCCGGGACGCCCGGCAGGACGAAAAACTGTTTTTT.

The chain employs TRBV24-1 and TRBJ2-1, with 7 bases aligning to TRBD2. Per the germline V gene, CDR1 is KGHDR and CDR2 is SFDVKD. CDR3 length: 17 amino acids. The ends lost 3 bases at V and 3 bases at J; junction bases unmatched: 10. CDR3 coding DNA: TGTGCCACCAGTGATGAAACTACTAGCGATGACTACAATGAGCAGTTCTTC. Protein sequence: CATSDETTSDDYNEQFF.

V is TRBV9 and J is TRBJ2-6; the D gene is possibly TRBD2 (6 bases). Germline V gene lookup returns CDR1 SGDLS and CDR2 YYNGEE. This CDR3 has 19 amino acids. V shed 0 bases and J shed 3 bases, with 19 bases lying between them. The CDR3 protein is CASSVVVQGLAIGANVLTF. The CDR3 DNA reads TGTGCCAGCAGCGTAGTCGTTCAGGGCCTAGCGATTGGGGCCAACGTCCTGACTTTC.

This clonotype was observed once. The genes are TRBV27 and TRBJ2-1, with D tentatively TRBD2 (6 bases). The CDR3 sequence is 14 residues long. V lost 6 bases to trimming and J lost 8 bases, with 17 bases between them. Germline V gives CDR1 MNHEY, CDR2 SMNVEV (reference sequence). The CDR3 DNA reads as TGTGCCAGCAGCCCTGTGGAGGGTATAGATGAGCAGTTCTTC. This gives the protein CASSPVEGIDEQFF.

V and J are TRBV27 and TRBJ2-4; TRBD2 matches 11 bases. The assigned J gene may be wrong: the sequence end matches TRBJ2-5 better. CDR1 is MNHEY, CDR2 SMNVEV, per germline (reference sequence). The CDR3 totals 15 residues. CDR3 in DNA: TGTGCCAGCAGTTCCAATAGCGGGAGGGGGGAGACCCAGTACTTC. It translates to CASSSNSGRGETQYF.

The V and J genes are TRBV4-2 and TRBJ1-1; D is unclear. The CDR3 runs to 14 residues. Trimming took off 4 bases at V and 5 bases at J, with 14 bases between the two ends. Germline V gene data show CDR1 as LGHNA and CDR2 as YNFKEQ. The CDR3 bases are TGTGCCAGCAGCCCCTCAGGTGATATGACTGAAGCTTTCTTT. This codes for CASSPSGDMTEAFF.